The next 25 T cell receptor beta chains were all read from a single sample in a study of T cell responses to AZD1222 COVID-19 vaccine. The repertoire was sequenced with immunoSEQ multiplex PCR; TCRdb's copy has only in-frame clones and lacks some. Here the sample spans 180,000 or so clones, approximately 91% being singletons. The input for sequencing was peripheral blood, taken 28 days after the second AZD1222 dose. These receptors came from an adult who received the AZD1222 COVID-19 vaccine.

The rearrangement links TRBV4-1 to TRBJ2-1, with TRBD2 matching over 10 bases. CDR3 length: 16 amino acids. Trimming at V came to 4 bases and at J to 6 bases, leaving 9 bases not matched to a gene. The germline gives CDR1 MGHRA, CDR2 YSYEKL. The CDR3 sequence: CASSLRRTSGTNEQFF. DNA of the CDR3: TGCGCCAGCAGCCTGAGACGGACTAGCGGAACCAATGAGCAGTTCTTC.

Notes on this clone: Other DNA sequences within the sample encode an identical CDR3. V usage is TRBV27 and J usage is TRBJ2-7; 7 positions agree with TRBD1. The V gene's germline CDR1 is MNHEY and CDR2 SMNVEV (reference sequence). The CDR3 runs 14 residues. Trimming cost V 5 bases and J 3 bases; bases outside gene matches: 7. For the CDR3, the DNA is TGTGCCAGCAGTCTGACAGGGACGGGCTACGAGCAGTACTTC. It encodes CASSLTGTGYEQYF.

This chain uses TRBV29-1 with TRBJ1-1; D gene uncertain. This CDR3 is 13 amino acids long. V lost 1 base to trimming and J lost 4 bases, with 10 bases between them. Germline assignment: CDR1 SQVTM and CDR2 ANQGSEA. This CDR3 is CSVEGRFTTEAFF. The CDR3 DNA reads as TGCAGCGTTGAAGGGCGGTTCACCACTGAAGCTTTCTTT.

The chain recombines TRBV6-2 or TRBV6-3 with TRBJ1-5; D may be TRBD1 (6 bases). Germline lookup yields CDR1 MNHEY and CDR2 SVGEGT. V was shortened by 5 bases and J by 3 bases, with 20 bases between the two germline ends. This CDR3 has 17 amino acids. The CDR3 reads CASSGVSGRGANQPQHF. The CDR3 DNA sequence: TGTGCCAGCAGTGGGGTATCGGGCAGGGGCGCCAATCAGCCCCAGCATTTT.

The V call is TRBV30, the J call TRBJ2-5, with D perhaps given as TRBD1 or TRBD2 (5 bases each). This CDR3 contains 15 residues. CDR1 is GTSNPN, CDR2 SVGIG, per germline (reference sequence). The V end was cut by 0 bases, the J end by 5 bases, with 16 bases between. The CDR3 loop reads CAWSVLGRTLETQYF. CDR3 sequence (DNA): TGTGCCTGGAGTGTACTGGGACGAACTTTGGAGACCCAGTACTTC.

The chain carries TRBV24-1 and TRBJ2-2, with 7 positions matching TRBD1. Trimming took 4 bases from V and 6 from J; bases not matched to a gene: 16. The germline CDR1 and CDR2 sequences are KGHDR and SFDVKD. CDR3 size: 18 residues. The CDR3 bases are TGTGCCACCAGTGACCCGAACCCCCGGGGCCAGGGGGCCGGGGAGCTGTTTTTT. Translation: CATSDPNPRGQGAGELFF.

J is TRBJ2-7 and V is TRBV5-8; D is tentatively TRBD1 or TRBD2 (5 bases each). Germline V gives CDR1 SGHTS, CDR2 YDEGEE. This CDR3 has 16 residues. The V and J ends lost 2 bases and 3 bases respectively, with 18 bases between them. The CDR3 DNA follows: TGTGCCAGCAGCTTCCCCCTGAGGTTGGGGGACTACGAGCAGTACTTC. Translation gives CASSFPLRLGDYEQYF.

The J gene is TRBJ1-1, the V gene TRBV29-1; maybe TRBD1 (5 bases). Germline V lookup: CDR1 SQVTM, CDR2 ANQGSEA. CDR3 length: 13 amino acids. V shed 6 bases and J shed 0 bases, with 11 bases lying between them. Written as DNA, the CDR3 is TGCAGCGTGGGGGGGGTTTTGAACACTGAAGCTTTCTTT. It specifies CSVGGVLNTEAFF.

The chain couples TRBV4-2 to TRBJ1-1; TRBD1 aligns across 10 bases. J gave up 1 base and V 3 bases, and 8 bases lay outside the gene matches. Germline CDR1 is LGHNA and CDR2 is YNFKEQ. The CDR3 is 17 residues long. The CDR3 here is CASSQLNRDRGNTEAFF. The CDR3 region has the DNA TGTGCCAGCAGCCAGCTAAACCGGGACAGGGGGAACACTGAAGCTTTCTTT.

V and J are TRBV19 and TRBJ2-2; TRBD1 matches 11 bases. The V segment lost 7 bases and the J segment 2 bases; nucleotides outside the gene matches: 15. The CDR3 extends over 19 amino acids. Germline V lookup: CDR1 LNHDA, CDR2 SQIVND (reference sequence). The CDR3 region has the DNA TGTGCCAGTATCCCGGACAGGGGGCTTTATACGGTAAACACCGGGGAGCTGTTTTTT. Amino acid sequence: CASIPDRGLYTVNTGELFF.

The rearrangement uses TRBV6-5 and TRBJ1-3; no definite D call. The CDR3 runs 13 residues. The V gene's germline CDR1 is MNHEY and CDR2 SVGAGI. Trimming took 4 bases from V and 3 from J, leaving 7 bases between them. The CDR3: CASSLIIGNTIYF. In nucleotides, the CDR3 is TGTGCCAGCAGTTTAATTATTGGAAACACCATATATTTT.

The genes are TRBV4-1 and TRBJ2-7, with no clear D. Germline-derived CDR1 and CDR2 are MGHRA and YSYEKL. V was pared by 1 base and J by 5 bases, with 9 bases between. CDR3 length: 13 amino acids. The CDR3 is CASSQGIRHEQYF. DNA for the CDR3: TGCGCCAGCAGCCAAGGGATCAGGCACGAGCAGTACTTC.

V and J are TRBV19 and TRBJ1-5; TRBD1 matches at 9 bases. Germline V gene sequence: CDR1 LNHDA, CDR2 SQIVND (reference sequence). CDR3 size: 14 residues. V shed 8 bases, J shed 4 bases, and the junction held 6 bases outside the gene matches. Here the CDR3 reads CASDNRGRNQPQHF. The DNA of the CDR3 is TGTGCCAGTGACAACAGGGGGCGGAATCAGCCCCAGCATTTT.

This chain joins TRBV2 and TRBJ2-4; 11 bases are a match to TRBD2. Germline V gene data show CDR1 as SNHLY and CDR2 as FYNNEI. The CDR3 contains 19 residues. Losses at the gene ends were 7 bases for V and 0 bases for J; bases not matched to a gene: 14. Written as DNA, the CDR3 is TGTGCCAGCACCCGTTCCCTCCAACTAGCGGGGGAAGCCAAAAACATTCAGTACTTC. Residues: CASTRSLQLAGEAKNIQYF.

The J gene is TRBJ2-5, the V gene TRBV11-3, with D perhaps TRBD1 or TRBD2 (5 bases each). V was trimmed by 5 bases and J by 4 bases, leaving 26 bases between them. CDR1 SGHNT and CDR2 YENEEA come from the germline V gene. The CDR3 consists of 18 residues. The CDR3 spells CASSLSGRVPGSGETQYF. CDR3 DNA sequence: TGTGCCAGCAGCCTTTCGGGGAGAGTGCCAGGGAGCGGAGAGACCCAGTACTTC.

In this sample, this clone turned up a few times. The chain couples TRBV7-8 to TRBJ1-1, with D uncertain. This CDR3 comprises 13 residues. Germline V gene lookup returns CDR1 SGHVS and CDR2 FQNEAQ. Trimming removed 7 bases from V and 11 bases from J, with 20 bases in between. CDR3 sequence reads: CASTAQEGRYAFF. The CDR3 bases are TGTGCCAGCACCGCGCAGGAAGGTAGATACGCTTTCTTT. The full variable domain, completed using reference TRBV7-8 and TRBJ1-1, is GAGVSQSPRYKVAKRGQDVALRCDPISGHVSLFWYQQALGQGPEFLTYFQNEAQLDKSGLPSDRFFAERPEGSVSTLKIQRTQQEDSAVYLCASTAQEGRYAFFGQGTRLTVV.

For this clone: The junction and the germline gene differ at one end; a read error may be behind it. The rearrangement uses TRBV5-8 and TRBJ1-3; D ambiguous. The CDR3 extends over 12 amino acids. Germline CDR1 is SGHTS and CDR2 is YDEGEE. The chain's CDR3 is CASSSYLYPRTF. DNA of the CDR3: TGTGCCAGCAGCTCGTACCTTTACCCCCGTACTTTT.

The V and J genes are TRBV9 and TRBJ2-3; D might be TRBD2 (6 bases). V was clipped by 4 bases and J by 2 bases, with 14 bases between them. Germline V lookup: CDR1 SGDLS, CDR2 YYNGEE. The CDR3 contains 15 residues. The CDR3 nucleotides read TGTGCCAGCAGCATCGGGGCGGGGACCACAGATACGCAGTATTTT. The encoded protein is CASSIGAGTTDTQYF.

V usage is TRBV9 and J usage is TRBJ2-1; TRBD1 or TRBD2 may be the D gene (5 bases each). This CDR3 is 16 amino acids long. Trimming removed 6 bases from V and 6 bases from J, with 22 bases in between. Germline CDR1 and CDR2: SGDLS and YYNGEE. CDR3 residues: CASTPGVGVWVNEQFF. In nucleotides, the CDR3 is TGTGCCAGCACCCCCGGGGTGGGGGTATGGGTCAATGAGCAGTTCTTC.

J is TRBJ2-1 and V is TRBV10-3; D not resolved. Germline CDR1 ENHRY, CDR2 SYGVKD. Trimming stripped 2 bases from V and 0 bases from J, with 5 bases between. This CDR3 is built from 14 residues. CDR3 DNA: TGTGCCATCAGTGAGCTCAGCTCCTACAATGAGCAGTTCTTC. Its translation is CAISELSSYNEQFF.

The gene calls are TRBV2 and TRBJ1-1; D unresolved. This CDR3 is 13 amino acids long. The V end was cut by 6 bases, the J end by 4 bases, with 12 bases between. Germline V lookup: CDR1 SNHLY, CDR2 FYNNEI. The CDR3 loop is CASSLETATEAFF. CDR3 coding DNA: TGTGCCAGCAGCTTGGAAACGGCCACTGAAGCTTTCTTT.

This clone has just one count. V is TRBV5-5 and J is TRBJ1-2; D is perhaps TRBD1 (5 bases). The CDR3 is 15 residues long. CDR1 SGHKS and CDR2 YYEKEE come from the germline V gene (reference sequence). Trimming removed 4 bases at V and 8 bases at J, with 21 bases between. The CDR3 spells CASSLGTGTRGGYTF. CDR3 nucleotides: TGTGCCAGCAGCCTAGGAACCGGGACCCGGGGCGGCTACACCTTC.

The chain joins TRBV11-2 to TRBJ2-7; 8 bases fit TRBD1. This CDR3 contains 15 residues. J gave up 7 bases and V 3 bases, and 11 bases lay outside the gene matches. CDR1 and CDR2 from the germline V gene are SGHAT and FQNNGV. The CDR3 DNA follows: TGTGCCAGCAGCTTCTACAGGGGGGAAGCAGGGGAGCAGTACTTC. Its translation is CASSFYRGEAGEQYF. The variable domain in full, completed from reference TRBV11-2 and TRBJ2-7, reads EAGVAQSPRYKIIEKRQSVAFWCNPISGHATLYWYQQILGQGPKLLIQFQNNGVVDDSQLPKDRFSAERLKGVDSTLKIQPAKLEDSAVYLCASSFYRGEAGEQYFGPGTRLTVT.

The chain links TRBV4-2 to TRBJ1-2; the D is unclear. Per the germline V gene, CDR1 is LGHNA and CDR2 is YNFKEQ. Deletions cut 1 base from V and 7 bases from J, with 10 bases between. The CDR3 spans 13 residues. The DNA for the CDR3 is TGTGCCAGCAGCCAAGTCTCACAAGGTGGCTACACCTTC. This gives the protein CASSQVSQGGYTF.

The chain links TRBV4-1 to TRBJ1-3; no clear D. Trimming stripped 4 bases from V and 0 bases from J, with 13 bases between. This CDR3 is built from 16 residues. Germline values: CDR1 MGHRA, CDR2 YSYEKL. CDR3 nucleotides: TGCGCCAGCAGCCCGCCCAGCCACCTCTCTGGAAACACCATATATTTT. Translating gives CASSPPSHLSGNTIYF.